This paragraph covers one T cell receptor beta chain sequence. The source of the sample is a study of blood T cell repertoires in COVID-19. Study context: Sites across the United States, Italy and Spain contributed samples from acute and convalescent COVID-19. T cells, B-cell-depleted T cells, or PBMCs provided the cDNA or gDNA that served as material.

Germline CDR1 KGHDR, CDR2 SFDVKD. V gave up 3 bases and J gave up 6 bases; unmatched junction bases: 9. This CDR3 has 16 residues. Generated by immunoSEQ multiplex PCR, the TCRdb table keeps only in-frame clones and is missing some. The sample lists about 420,000 clones, roughly 90% occurring once. The V gene is TRBV24-1, the J gene TRBJ2-7; TRBD1 aligns across 11 bases. The receptor comes from a man between 18 and 35 years old with COVID-19, enrolled during active disease. The material sequenced was peripheral blood. DNA for the CDR3: TGTGCCACCAGTGATATTGGACAGGGGGCTCTTGGCGAGCAGTACTTC. It is translated as CATSDIGQGALGEQYF.